The 27 T cell receptor beta chains given below trace back to one sample, sequenced in a study of T cells in Graves' hyperthyroidism and ophthalmopathy. RNA transcripts provided the source from which TCR beta CDR3 regions were amplified. HTBI primers were employed in a first-round RT-PCR of the TCR CDR3. Each CDR3 protein is one row after TCRdb ran MiXCR on the multiplex PCR reads. The sample lists approximately 370,000 distinct CDR3 sequences, about a sixth occurring once. Sequenced sample: blood. These receptors were collected from a woman in her 30s with Graves' hyperthyroidism that later progressed to Graves' ophthalmopathy.

This clonotype was found many times. The gene calls are TRBV2 and TRBJ2-3, with 10 bases matching TRBD1. V lost 7 bases and J lost 5; bases outside the gene matches: 6. The germline CDR1 and CDR2 sequences are SNHLY and FYNNEI. CDR3 size: 14 residues. CDR3 nucleotides: TGTGCCAGCAACCGGGACAGGGGTAAAGATACGCAGTATTTT. It encodes CASNRDRGKDTQYF.

This clonotype was detected ten times or more. CDR3 region: CASSLEGGEIHEQYF. The CDR3 nucleotides read TGTGCCAGCAGCTTAGAGGGGGGCGAAATCCACGAGCAGTACTTC. V is TRBV11-2 and J is TRBJ2-7, with D possibly being TRBD1 or TRBD2 (6 bases each). Germline V lookup: CDR1 SGHAT, CDR2 FQNNGV. Between the trimmed V and J ends, which lost 0 bases and 5 bases, there was a span of 14 bases. This CDR3 contains 15 residues.

The chain couples TRBV20-1 to TRBJ1-6; 8 bases agree with TRBD1. There are 21 residues in the CDR3. Germline V gives CDR1 DFQATT, CDR2 SNEGSKA (reference sequence). The trim removed 3 bases at V and 0 bases at J, leaving 19 bases unmatched. The CDR3 loop reads CSARGNRGNADQSSYNSPLHF. The CDR3 DNA follows: TGCAGTGCTAGGGGGAACAGGGGGAATGCGGATCAGAGCTCCTATAATTCACCCCTCCACTTT.

This clonotype was observed a handful of times. V is TRBV7-9 and J is TRBJ2-2; D is uncertain. Germline CDR1 reads SEHNR; CDR2 reads FQNEAQ (reference sequence). The CDR3 is 16 amino acids. Deletions cut 0 bases from V and 4 bases from J, with 12 bases between. The CDR3, as DNA: TGTGCCAGCAGCTTAGCCACTATCTTGGGCACCGGGGAGCTGTTTTTT. This codes for CASSLATILGTGELFF.

This clonotype has a single count. The chain has TRBV28 and TRBJ1-4; TRBD1 agrees at 7 bases. CDR1 MDHEN and CDR2 SYDVKM come from the germline V gene. V lost 6 bases, J lost 7 bases, and 8 bases stayed unmatched. The CDR3 runs 14 residues. CDR3 in amino acids: CASRIGTAPEKLFF. DNA of the CDR3: TGTGCCAGCAGAATCGGGACAGCGCCTGAAAAACTGTTTTTT.

This clonotype was recorded many times. This chain links TRBV7-2 with TRBJ2-1, with TRBD2 identical over 8 bases. The J segment lost 0 bases and the V segment lost 5 bases, leaving 6 bases of the junction unmatched. This CDR3 comprises 16 residues. The V gene's germline CDR1 is SGHTA and CDR2 FQGNSA. In DNA, the CDR3 is TGTGCCAGCAGCGAAACTAGCGGTAGCTCCTACAATGAGCAGTTCTTC. As protein: CASSETSGSSYNEQFF.

The rearrangement uses TRBV7-3 and TRBJ1-4; D is unresolved. The V end lost 5 bases, the J end lost 6 bases, and 7 bases lay between the germline ends. In germline, CDR1 is SGHTA, CDR2 FQGTGA. The CDR3 has 12 residues. The CDR3 reads CASSHWDEKLFF. As DNA, the CDR3 is TGTGCCAGCAGCCACTGGGATGAAAAACTGTTTTTT.

This sequence joins TRBV9 and TRBJ2-3, with 11 bases that match TRBD2. This CDR3 spans 17 amino acids. V lost 1 base to trimming and J lost 2 bases; unmatched junction nucleotides: 6. Germline CDR1 and CDR2: SGDLS and YYNGEE. As DNA, the CDR3 is TGTGCCAGCAGCGTACCTACTAGCGGGGGCTCCACAGATACGCAGTATTTT. Amino acid sequence: CASSVPTSGGSTDTQYF.

This clonotype was detected many times. CDR3 nucleotide sequence: TGCGCCAGCAGCTACATACCTGGGGCCAACGTCCTGACTTTC. Amino acids: CASSYIPGANVLTF. This chain uses TRBV5-1 with TRBJ2-6; unclear D gene. The germline gives CDR1 SGHRS, CDR2 YFSETQ. Trimming took off 3 bases at V and 2 bases at J, with 6 bases between the two ends. This CDR3 is built from 14 residues. Filled out from reference TRBV5-1 and TRBJ2-6, the complete variable domain reads KAGVTQTPRYLIKTRGQQVTLSCSPISGHRSVSWYQQTPGQGLQFLFEYFSETQRNKGNFPGRFSGRQFSNSRSEMNVSTLELGDSALYLCASSYIPGANVLTFGAGSRLTVL.

J is TRBJ1-3 and V is TRBV15, with a weak D call TRBD1 (5 bases). V was trimmed by 7 bases and J by 4 bases, leaving 11 bases between them. This CDR3 is 13 amino acids long. Germline CDR1 LNHNV, CDR2 YYDKDF (reference sequence). The CDR3, as DNA: TGTGCCACCACCTGGGGGGTAGGAAACACCATATATTTT. Residues: CATTWGVGNTIYF.

This clonotype has just a few counts. The V gene is TRBV4-2, the J gene TRBJ2-2, with TRBD2 matching over 7 bases. The junction had 4 bases not matched to a gene; V was cut back by 1 base and J by 2 bases. In germline, CDR1 is LGHNA, CDR2 YNFKEQ. There are 16 residues in the CDR3. CDR3 DNA: TGTGCCAGCAGCCAAGGTCTAGCGGATAACACCGGGGAGCTGTTTTTT. Translated: CASSQGLADNTGELFF.

This rearrangement joins TRBV28 to TRBJ2-7; D may match TRBD1 or TRBD2 (5 bases each). CDR1 MDHEN and CDR2 SYDVKM come from the germline V gene. The CDR3 length is 15 residues. The V end lost 2 bases, the J end lost 2 bases, and 13 bases lay between the germline ends. This CDR3 is CASSLTGTWTYEQYF. The DNA for the CDR3 is TGTGCCAGCAGTTTAACCGGGACGTGGACCTACGAGCAGTACTTC. The variable domain in full, completed from reference TRBV28 and TRBJ2-7, reads DVKVTQSSRYLVKRTGEKVFLECVQDMDHENMFWYRQDPGLGLRLIYFSYDVKMKEKGDIPEGYSVSREKKERFSLILESASTNQTSMYLCASSLTGTWTYEQYFGPGTRLTVT.

This clonotype appeared many times. The genes are TRBV12-3 or TRBV12-4 and TRBJ1-1; D is ambiguous. V shed 8 bases and J shed 1 base, with 20 bases lying between them. This CDR3 is built from 16 residues. The CDR3 coding sequence is TGTGCCAGCCGAACCCCACTGGGCCAGGCGAACACTGAAGCTTTCTTT. Translation: CASRTPLGQANTEAFF.

The chain employs TRBV5-6 and TRBJ2-3, with 9 nucleotides matching TRBD2. V lost 7 bases to trimming and J lost 2 bases; unmatched junction nucleotides: 8. The CDR3 has 15 residues. CDR1 is SGHDT and CDR2 is YYEEEE in the germline V gene. Here the CDR3 reads CASFGTSRSTDTQYF. The DNA of the CDR3 is TGTGCCAGCTTCGGGACTAGCAGATCCACAGATACGCAGTATTTT.

V is TRBV7-2 and J is TRBJ1-4; D unclear. Trimming shortened V by 5 bases and J by 2 bases, and 12 bases separated the two germline ends. The CDR3 is 15 amino acids. Germline CDR1 and CDR2: SGHTA and FQGNSA. As DNA, the CDR3 is TGTGCCAGCAGCCGGACCCCGTCGACTAATGAAAAACTGTTTTTT. It yields the protein CASSRTPSTNEKLFF.

This clonotype was observed a few times. The gene calls are TRBV25-1 and TRBJ1-2; no reliable D call. Germline V gene lookup returns CDR1 MGHDK and CDR2 SYGVNS. The V and J ends lost 1 base and 8 bases respectively, with 11 bases between them. The CDR3 totals 13 residues. CDR3 sequence reads: CASSELREEGYTF. The CDR3 DNA reads TGTGCCAGCAGTGAATTGAGAGAAGAAGGCTACACCTTC.

About this clonotype itself: Germline and junction disagree at one end, which may indicate a read error. J is TRBJ2-7 and V is TRBV20-1, with D possibly being TRBD2 (5 bases). The CDR3 runs 16 residues. Germline V gene lookup returns CDR1 DFQATT and CDR2 SNEGSKA (reference sequence). The CDR3 sequence is CSARDPRGRSSYERYF. DNA for the CDR3: TGCAGTGCTAGAGATCCACGGGGAAGGAGCTCCTACGAGCGGTACTTC.

Points on this clonotype: A read error may be the cause here, since a much bigger clone is one base away. The chain is built from TRBV30 and TRBJ2-3, with D maybe TRBD2 (5 bases). The CDR3 contains 15 residues. CDR1 and CDR2 from the germline V gene are GTSNPN and SVGIG (reference sequence). CDR3 coding DNA: TGTTCCTGGAAGCGGCCAAACCCTAGCACAGATACGCAGTATTTT. Amino acid sequence: CSWKRPNPSTDTQYF.

The rearrangement joins TRBV6-4 to TRBJ2-1; D is tentatively TRBD1 or TRBD2 (6 bases each). V lost 3 bases to trimming and J lost 8 bases, with 17 bases between them. Germline values: CDR1 MRHNA, CDR2 SNTAGT. The CDR3 totals 15 residues. CDR3 loop: CASSETPGGGDEQFF. CDR3 coding DNA: TGTGCCAGCAGTGAAACCCCCGGGGGCGGCGATGAGCAGTTCTTC.

The table lists this clonotype with many counts. This sequence joins TRBV6-1 and TRBJ2-3; 9 bases match TRBD2. Germline V gives CDR1 MNHNS, CDR2 SASEGT. V lost 6 bases, J lost 4 bases, and 5 bases stayed unmatched. The CDR3 contains 14 residues. CDR3 DNA: TGTGCCAGCAGCGGGACTAGCAGTGCAGATACGCAGTATTTT. It codes for CASSGTSSADTQYF.

Concerning this clonotype: This may come from a read error, since a much larger clone is one base off. The chain couples TRBV13 to TRBJ2-5, with a tentative D call TRBD2 (5 bases). The last part of the DNA fits TRBJ2-1 better; the J call may be wrong. Germline loops: CDR1 PRHDT, CDR2 FYEKMQ (reference sequence). CDR3 size: 15 residues. The DNA of the CDR3 is TGTGCCAGCAGCCGGGCCGAAGAGGGCCCAGAGACCCAGTTCTTC. It is translated as CASSRAEEGPETQFF.

This clonotype has just a few counts. The genes are TRBV6-2 or TRBV6-3 and TRBJ1-1; maybe TRBD1 (5 bases). The V gene's germline CDR1 is MNHEY and CDR2 SVGEGT. The germline V and J ends were trimmed by 0 bases and 0 bases, with 11 bases remaining between them. CDR3 length equals 16 residues. CDR3: CASSYSGRGMNTEAFF. The CDR3 DNA sequence: TGTGCCAGCAGTTACTCGGGGCGGGGGATGAACACTGAAGCTTTCTTT.

This rearrangement joins TRBV4-1 to TRBJ1-3; D not certain. V lost 4 bases to trimming and J lost 2 bases, with 12 bases between them. Per germline, CDR1 MGHRA and CDR2 YSYEKL. The CDR3 is 15 residues long. CDR3 DNA: TGCGCCAGCAGCCCCCTGCGGATTACTGGAAACACCATATATTTT. Translating gives CASSPLRITGNTIYF.

This clonotype was picked up a small number of times. The CDR3: CSAWGQGRPYTRQPQHF. CDR3 in DNA: TGCAGTGCTTGGGGACAGGGCAGGCCCTATACCCGGCAGCCCCAGCATTTT. The J gene is TRBJ1-5, the V gene TRBV20-1; 9 bases are shared with TRBD1. V gave up 5 bases and J gave up 7 bases; unmatched junction bases: 18. The germline gives CDR1 DFQATT, CDR2 SNEGSKA (reference sequence). This CDR3 contains 17 residues.

Ten or more counts support this clonotype. V is TRBV6-5 and J is TRBJ2-3; 9 bases agree with TRBD2. CDR1 MNHEY and CDR2 SVGAGI come from the germline V gene. Trimming cost V 2 bases and J 2 bases; bases outside gene matches: 26. The CDR3 has 23 amino acids. DNA of the CDR3: TGTGCCAGCAGTTACGCTCGCGGGAGGGCCTCGAACAGATACCTTGAATTCACAGATACGCAGTATTTT. This gives the protein CASSYARGRASNRYLEFTDTQYF.

The table lists this clonotype with many counts. V and J are TRBV2 and TRBJ2-5; 10 bases match TRBD1. V was pared by 3 bases and J by 3 bases, with 7 bases of the junction left unmatched. The germline V gene has CDR1 SNHLY and CDR2 FYNNEI. This CDR3 has 16 residues. The CDR3 reads CASSDPPGTGEETQYF. CDR3 in DNA: TGTGCCAGCAGTGATCCCCCCGGGACAGGGGAAGAGACCCAGTACTTC.

The genes are TRBV12-3 or TRBV12-4 and TRBJ2-3; the match to TRBD2 covers 10 bases. The CDR3 has 17 residues. The V segment lost 6 bases and the J segment 6 bases; nucleotides outside the gene matches: 15. CDR3 nucleotides: TGTGCCAGCAGCGTGGGACTAGCGCGGGGTTTTCACGATACGCAGTATTTT. Translating it yields CASSVGLARGFHDTQYF.